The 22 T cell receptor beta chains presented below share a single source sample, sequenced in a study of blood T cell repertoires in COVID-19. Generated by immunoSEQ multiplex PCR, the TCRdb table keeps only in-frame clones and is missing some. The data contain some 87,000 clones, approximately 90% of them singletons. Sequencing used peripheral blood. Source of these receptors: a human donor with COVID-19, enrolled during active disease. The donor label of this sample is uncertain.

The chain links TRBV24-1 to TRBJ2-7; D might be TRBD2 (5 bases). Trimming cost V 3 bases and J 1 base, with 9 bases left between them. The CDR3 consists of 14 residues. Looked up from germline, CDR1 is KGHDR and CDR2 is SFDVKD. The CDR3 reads CATSDAGRSYEQYF. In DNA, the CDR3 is TGTGCCACCAGTGATGCGGGTCGTTCCTACGAGCAGTACTTC.

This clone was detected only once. CDR3: CSASGGADTQYF. CDR3 DNA sequence: TGCAGTGCTAGTGGGGGCGCAGATACGCAGTATTTT. The chain has TRBV20-1 and TRBJ2-3, with TRBD1 as a possible D gene (6 bases). Deletions cut 3 bases from V and 4 bases from J, with 8 bases between. CDR1 is DFQATT and CDR2 is SNEGSKA in the germline V gene (reference sequence). CDR3 length: 12 amino acids.

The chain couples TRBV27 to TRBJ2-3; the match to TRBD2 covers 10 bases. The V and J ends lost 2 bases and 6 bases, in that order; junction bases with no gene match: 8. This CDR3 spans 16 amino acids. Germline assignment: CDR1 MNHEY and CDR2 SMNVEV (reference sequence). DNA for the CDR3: TGTGCCAGCAGTTTAGCAGCGGGAGGGTATTTGGATACGCAGTATTTT. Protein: CASSLAAGGYLDTQYF.

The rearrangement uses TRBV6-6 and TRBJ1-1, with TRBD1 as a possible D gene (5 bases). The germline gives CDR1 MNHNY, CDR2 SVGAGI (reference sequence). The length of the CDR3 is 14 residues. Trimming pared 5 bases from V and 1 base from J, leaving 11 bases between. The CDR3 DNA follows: TGTGCCAGCAGTCCGGCGGGGGGGAACACTGAAGCTTTCTTT. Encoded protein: CASSPAGGNTEAFF.

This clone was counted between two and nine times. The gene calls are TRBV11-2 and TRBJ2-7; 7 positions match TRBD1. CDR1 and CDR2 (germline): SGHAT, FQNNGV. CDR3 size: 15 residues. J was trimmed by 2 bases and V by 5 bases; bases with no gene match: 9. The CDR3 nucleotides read TGTGCCAGCAGCCAAGAGAGACAGGGACCCTACGAGCAGTACTTC. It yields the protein CASSQERQGPYEQYF.

This chain's CDR3 is CASRQSGTGFEKLFF. In DNA form, the CDR3 reads TGTGCCAGCAGGCAATCCGGGACAGGGTTCGAAAAACTGTTTTTT. The genes are TRBV4-2 and TRBJ1-4; 9 nucleotides line up with TRBD1. The V gene end was trimmed by 6 bases and the J gene end by 8 bases; junction bases not matched to a gene: 10. The CDR3 has 15 residues. From germline, CDR1 is LGHNA and CDR2 YNFKEQ.

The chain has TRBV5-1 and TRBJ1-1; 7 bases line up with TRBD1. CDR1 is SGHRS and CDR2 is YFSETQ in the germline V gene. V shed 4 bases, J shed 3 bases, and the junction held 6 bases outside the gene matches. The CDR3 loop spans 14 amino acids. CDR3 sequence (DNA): TGCGCCAGCAGCGACAGGGTTGGGGACACTGAAGCTTTCTTT. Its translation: CASSDRVGDTEAFF.

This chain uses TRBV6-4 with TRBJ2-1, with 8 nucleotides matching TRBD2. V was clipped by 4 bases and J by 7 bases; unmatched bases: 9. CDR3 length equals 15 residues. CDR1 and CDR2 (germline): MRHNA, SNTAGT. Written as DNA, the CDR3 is TGTGCCAGCAGTGGGACCGGGGGGGCGAGAAATGAGCAGTTCTTC. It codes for CASSGTGGARNEQFF.

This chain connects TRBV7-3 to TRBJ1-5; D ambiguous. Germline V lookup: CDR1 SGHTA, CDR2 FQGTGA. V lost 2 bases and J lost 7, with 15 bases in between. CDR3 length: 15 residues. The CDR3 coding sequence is TGTGCCAGCAGCTTATCCCCTGTAGAGTCGCAGCCCCAGCATTTT. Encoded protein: CASSLSPVESQPQHF.

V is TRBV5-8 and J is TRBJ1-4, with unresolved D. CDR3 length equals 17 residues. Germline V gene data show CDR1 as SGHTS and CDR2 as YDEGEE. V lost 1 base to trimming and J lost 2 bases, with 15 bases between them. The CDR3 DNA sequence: TGTGCCAGCAGCTTGCGACAAGCTACAAGGACTAATGAAAAACTGTTTTTT. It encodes CASSLRQATRTNEKLFF. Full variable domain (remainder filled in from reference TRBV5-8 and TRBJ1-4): EAGVTQSPTHLIKTRGQQATLRCSPISGHTSVYWYQQALGLGLQFLLWYDEGEERNRGNFPPRFSGRQFPNYSSELNVNALELEDSALYLCASSLRQATRTNEKLFFGSGTQLSVL.

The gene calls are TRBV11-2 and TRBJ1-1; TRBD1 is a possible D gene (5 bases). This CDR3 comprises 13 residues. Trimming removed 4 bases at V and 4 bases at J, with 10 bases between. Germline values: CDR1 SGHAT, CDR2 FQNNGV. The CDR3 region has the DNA TGTGCCAGCAGCTCGCAGGGCCCCACTGAAGCTTTCTTT. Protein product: CASSSQGPTEAFF.

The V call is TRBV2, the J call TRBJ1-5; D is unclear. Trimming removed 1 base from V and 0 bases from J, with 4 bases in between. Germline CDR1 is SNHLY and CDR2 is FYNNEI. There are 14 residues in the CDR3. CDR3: CASSEEYSNQPQHF. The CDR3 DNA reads TGTGCCAGCAGTGAAGAATATAGCAATCAGCCCCAGCATTTT.

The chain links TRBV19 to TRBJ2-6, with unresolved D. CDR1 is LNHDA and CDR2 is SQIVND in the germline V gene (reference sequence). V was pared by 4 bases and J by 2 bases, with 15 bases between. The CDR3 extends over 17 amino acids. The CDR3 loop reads CASSTRPGSTGANVLTF. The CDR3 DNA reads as TGTGCCAGTAGTACCCGCCCAGGATCTACTGGGGCCAACGTCCTGACTTTC.

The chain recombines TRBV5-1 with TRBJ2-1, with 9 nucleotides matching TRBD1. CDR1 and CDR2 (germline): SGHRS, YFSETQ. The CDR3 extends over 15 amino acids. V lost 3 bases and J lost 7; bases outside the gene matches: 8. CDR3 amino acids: CASSWTGASVNEQFF. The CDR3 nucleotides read TGCGCCAGCAGCTGGACAGGGGCATCAGTGAATGAGCAGTTCTTC.

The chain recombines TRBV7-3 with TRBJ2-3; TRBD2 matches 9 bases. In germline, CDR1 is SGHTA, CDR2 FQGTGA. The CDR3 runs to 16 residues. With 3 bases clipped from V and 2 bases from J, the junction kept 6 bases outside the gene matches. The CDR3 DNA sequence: TGTGCCAGCAGCTTCTCACTAGCGGGTTTCACAGATACGCAGTATTTT. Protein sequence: CASSFSLAGFTDTQYF.

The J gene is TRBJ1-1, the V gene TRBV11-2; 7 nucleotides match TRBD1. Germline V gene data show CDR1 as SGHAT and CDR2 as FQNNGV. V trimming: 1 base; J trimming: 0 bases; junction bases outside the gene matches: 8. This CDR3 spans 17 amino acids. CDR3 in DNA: TGTGCCAGCAGCTTAGGGACCCGGGACAGCATGAACACTGAAGCTTTCTTT. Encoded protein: CASSLGTRDSMNTEAFF.

The CDR3 DNA reads as TGTGCCAGCAGTGAAGACAGGCCGACAACTAATGAAAAACTGTTTTTT. Its translation is CASSEDRPTTNEKLFF. V and J are TRBV2 and TRBJ1-4, with D possibly being TRBD1 (5 bases). Trimming pared 1 base from V and 0 bases from J, leaving 9 bases between. Germline V lookup: CDR1 SNHLY, CDR2 FYNNEI. The CDR3 covers 16 residues.

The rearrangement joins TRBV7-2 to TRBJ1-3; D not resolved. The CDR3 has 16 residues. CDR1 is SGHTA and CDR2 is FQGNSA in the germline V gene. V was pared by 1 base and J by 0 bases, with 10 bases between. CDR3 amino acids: CASSLVVGISGNTIYF. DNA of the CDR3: TGTGCCAGCAGCTTAGTTGTCGGGATCTCTGGAAACACCATATATTTT. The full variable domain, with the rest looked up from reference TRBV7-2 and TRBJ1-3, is GAGVSQSPSNKVTEKGKDVELRCDPISGHTALYWYRQSLGQGLEFLIYFQGNSAPDKSGLPSDRFSAERTGGSVSTLTIQRTQQEDSAVYLCASSLVVGISGNTIYFGEGSWLTVV.

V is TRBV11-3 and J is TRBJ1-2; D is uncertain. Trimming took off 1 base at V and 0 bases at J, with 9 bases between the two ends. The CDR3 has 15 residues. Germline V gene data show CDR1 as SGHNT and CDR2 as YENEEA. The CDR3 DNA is TGTGCCAGCAGCTTAGGACTTGCGGCTAACTATGGCTACACCTTC. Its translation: CASSLGLAANYGYTF.

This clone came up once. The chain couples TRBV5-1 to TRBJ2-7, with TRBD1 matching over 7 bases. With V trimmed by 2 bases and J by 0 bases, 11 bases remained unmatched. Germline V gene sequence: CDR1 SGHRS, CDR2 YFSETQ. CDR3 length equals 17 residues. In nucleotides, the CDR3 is TGCGCCAGCAGCTTACAGGGGTCAATCCAAAGCTCCTACGAGCAGTACTTC. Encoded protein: CASSLQGSIQSSYEQYF. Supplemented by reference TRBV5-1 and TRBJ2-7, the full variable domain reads KAGVTQTPRYLIKTRGQQVTLSCSPISGHRSVSWYQQTPGQGLQFLFEYFSETQRNKGNFPGRFSGRQFSNSRSEMNVSTLELGDSALYLCASSLQGSIQSSYEQYFGPGTRLTVT.

The CDR3 spells CASSTQGALGEQFF. CDR3 bases: TGTGCCAGCAGTACACAGGGGGCTCTAGGGGAGCAGTTCTTC. The rearrangement uses TRBV2 and TRBJ2-1, with TRBD1 identical over 9 bases. This CDR3 spans 14 amino acids. The germline V gene has CDR1 SNHLY and CDR2 FYNNEI. V shed 5 bases and J 10 bases; nucleotides not matched to a gene: 9.

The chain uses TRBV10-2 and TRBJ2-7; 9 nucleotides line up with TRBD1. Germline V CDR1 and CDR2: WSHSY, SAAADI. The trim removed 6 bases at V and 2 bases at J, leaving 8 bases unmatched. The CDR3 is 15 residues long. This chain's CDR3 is CASRSGQGMTYEQYF. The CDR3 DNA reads TGCGCCAGCAGATCGGGACAGGGAATGACCTACGAGCAGTACTTC.